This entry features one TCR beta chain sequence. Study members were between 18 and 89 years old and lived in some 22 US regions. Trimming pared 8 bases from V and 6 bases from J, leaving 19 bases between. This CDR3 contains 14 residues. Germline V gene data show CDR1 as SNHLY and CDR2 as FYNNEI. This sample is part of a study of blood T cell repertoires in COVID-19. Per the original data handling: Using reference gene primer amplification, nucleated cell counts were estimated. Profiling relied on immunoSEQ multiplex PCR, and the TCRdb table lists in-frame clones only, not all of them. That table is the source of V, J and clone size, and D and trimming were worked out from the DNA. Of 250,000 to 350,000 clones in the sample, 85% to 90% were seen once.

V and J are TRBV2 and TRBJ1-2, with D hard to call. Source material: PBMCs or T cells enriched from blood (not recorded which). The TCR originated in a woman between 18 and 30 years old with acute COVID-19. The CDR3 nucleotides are TGTGCCAGCGACCCCGACGACTATATGAATGGCTACACCTTC. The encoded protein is CASDPDDYMNGYTF.